This T cell receptor (beta chain) stems from a study of T cells after yellow fever vaccination. Study as a whole: Low-cell-number fractions underwent preparation using SMART-Seq v4 Ultra Low Input.

Concerning this clonotype: Its antigen is as yet unknown.

Study conclusions and caveats: Among all clonotypes, a small share was observed in both CD4 and CD8 compartments.

One entry per CDR3 protein, called by TCRdb with MiXCR from the 5' RACE reads. The sample holds 500,000 to 650,000 distinct CDR3 sequences, about 12% seen once. The TCR comes from a man aged 30-40 years who received the YFV17D yellow fever vaccine. The sequences come from PBMCs, collected on the day of the yellow fever booster vaccination.

For the CDR3, the DNA is TGTGCCAGCAGCCAAGGAGACTTTTTCCGGGACAGTAATCAGCCCCAGCATTTT. This encodes CASSQGDFFRDSNQPQHF. The genes are TRBV3-1 and TRBJ1-5; 7 bases agree with TRBD1. The CDR3 spans 18 residues. Trimming at V came to 1 base and at J to 4 bases, leaving 13 bases not matched to a gene. Germline V gives CDR1 LGHDT, CDR2 YNNKEL (reference sequence).